The clone carrying this T cell receptor beta chain was found once. TCRdb's table, derived via immunoSEQ multiplex PCR, lists solely in-frame clones and lacks some. The sample yields some 140,000 clones, less than 95% seen once. This entry belongs to a study of blood T cell repertoires in COVID-19. CDR1 and CDR2 (germline): SGHTA, FQGTGA. V was trimmed by 5 bases and J by 4 bases, leaving 20 bases between them. CDR3 length equals 16 residues. The chain joins TRBV7-3 to TRBJ1-2, with D possibly matching TRBD1 (5 bases). Material for sequencing was peripheral blood. This clonotype was obtained from a man between 50 and 59 years old with acute or convalescent COVID-19. CDR3 bases: TGTGCCAGCAGCATTCAAGGTGGGGCAGAAGGCTATGGCTACACCTTC. This encodes CASSIQGGAEGYGYTF.